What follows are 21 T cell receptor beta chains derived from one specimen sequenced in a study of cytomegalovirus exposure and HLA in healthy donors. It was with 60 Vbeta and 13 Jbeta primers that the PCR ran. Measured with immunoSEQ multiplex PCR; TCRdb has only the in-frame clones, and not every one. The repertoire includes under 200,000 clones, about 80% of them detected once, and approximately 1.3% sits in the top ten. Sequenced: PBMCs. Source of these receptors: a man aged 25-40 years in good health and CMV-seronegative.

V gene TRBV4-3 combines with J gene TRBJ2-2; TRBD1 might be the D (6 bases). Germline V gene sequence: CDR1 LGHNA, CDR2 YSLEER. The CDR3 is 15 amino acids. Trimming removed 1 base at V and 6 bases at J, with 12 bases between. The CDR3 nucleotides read TGCGCCAGCAGCCAAGGTTTAGACAGGTCCGGGGAGCTGTTTTTT. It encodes CASSQGLDRSGELFF.

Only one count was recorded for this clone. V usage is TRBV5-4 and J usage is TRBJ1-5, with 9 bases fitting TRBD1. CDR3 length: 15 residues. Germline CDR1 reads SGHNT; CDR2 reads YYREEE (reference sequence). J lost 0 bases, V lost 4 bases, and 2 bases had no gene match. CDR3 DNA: TGTGCCAGCAGCCTACAGGGGGCTAGCAATCAGCCCCAGCATTTT. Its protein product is CASSLQGASNQPQHF. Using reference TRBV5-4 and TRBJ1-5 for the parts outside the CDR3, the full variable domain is ETGVTQSPTHLIKTRGQQVTLRCSSQSGHNTVSWYQQALGQGPQFIFQYYREEENGRGNFPPRFSGLQFPNYSSELNVNALELDDSALYLCASSLQGASNQPQHFGDGTRLSIL.

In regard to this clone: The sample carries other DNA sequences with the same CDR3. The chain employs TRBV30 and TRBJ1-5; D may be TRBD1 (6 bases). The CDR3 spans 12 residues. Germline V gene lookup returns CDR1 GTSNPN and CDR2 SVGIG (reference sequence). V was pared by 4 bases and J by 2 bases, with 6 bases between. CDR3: CAWNRGNQPQHF. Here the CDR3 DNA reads TGTGCCTGGAACAGGGGCAATCAGCCCCAGCATTTT.

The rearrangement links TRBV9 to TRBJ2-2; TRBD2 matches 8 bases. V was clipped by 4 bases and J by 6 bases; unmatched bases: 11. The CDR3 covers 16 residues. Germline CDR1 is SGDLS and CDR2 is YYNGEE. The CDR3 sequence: CASSPLSGGGPGELFF. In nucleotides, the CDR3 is TGTGCCAGCAGCCCCTTAAGCGGGGGTGGGCCCGGGGAGCTGTTTTTT. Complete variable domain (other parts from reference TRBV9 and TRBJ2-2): DSGVTQTPKHLITATGQRVTLRCSPRSGDLSVYWYQQSLDQGLQFLIQYYNGEERAKGNILERFSAQQFPDLHSELNLSSLELGDSALYFCASSPLSGGGPGELFFGEGSRLTVL.

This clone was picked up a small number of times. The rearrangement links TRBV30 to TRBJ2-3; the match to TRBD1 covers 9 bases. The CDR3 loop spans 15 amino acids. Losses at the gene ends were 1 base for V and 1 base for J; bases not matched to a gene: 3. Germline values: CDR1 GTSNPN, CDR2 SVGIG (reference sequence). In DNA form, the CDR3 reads TGTGCCTGGAGTGCCCGGACAGGGGGCACAGATACGCAGTATTTT. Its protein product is CAWSARTGGTDTQYF.

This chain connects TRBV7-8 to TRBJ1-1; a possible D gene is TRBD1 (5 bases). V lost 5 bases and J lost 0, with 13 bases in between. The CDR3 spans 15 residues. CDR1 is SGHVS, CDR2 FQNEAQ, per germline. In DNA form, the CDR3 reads TGTGCCAGCAGCCCAAGGGGCCGAATGAACACTGAAGCTTTCTTT. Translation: CASSPRGRMNTEAFF.

CDR3 loop: CASRPRGGKNEQFF. In DNA form, the CDR3 reads TGTGCCAGCAGGCCTAGGGGGGGGAAAAATGAGCAGTTCTTC. V and J are TRBV6-5 and TRBJ2-1, with a weak D call TRBD2 (7 bases). Germline V gene data show CDR1 as MNHEY and CDR2 as SVGAGI. Trimming stripped 6 bases from V and 7 bases from J, with 16 bases between. The CDR3 is 14 residues long.

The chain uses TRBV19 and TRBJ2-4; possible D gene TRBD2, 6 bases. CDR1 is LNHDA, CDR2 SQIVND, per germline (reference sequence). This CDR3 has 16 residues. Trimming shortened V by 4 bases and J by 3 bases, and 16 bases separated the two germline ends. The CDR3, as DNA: TGTGCCAGTAGTAGCTTGGGGGGAGACGGCAAAAACATTCAGTACTTC. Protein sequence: CASSSLGGDGKNIQYF.

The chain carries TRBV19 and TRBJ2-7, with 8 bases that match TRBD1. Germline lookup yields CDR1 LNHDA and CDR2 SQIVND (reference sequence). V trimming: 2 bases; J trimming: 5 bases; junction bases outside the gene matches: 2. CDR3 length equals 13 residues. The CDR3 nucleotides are TGTGCCAGTAGTATACAGGGGGCAGACGAGCAGTACTTC. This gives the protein CASSIQGADEQYF.

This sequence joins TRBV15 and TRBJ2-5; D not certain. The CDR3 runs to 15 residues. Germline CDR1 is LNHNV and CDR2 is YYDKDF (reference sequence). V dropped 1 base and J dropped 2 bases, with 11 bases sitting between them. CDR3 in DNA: TGTGCCACCAGCAGAGTCGCGCCGGTACAAGAGACCCAGTACTTC. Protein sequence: CATSRVAPVQETQYF.

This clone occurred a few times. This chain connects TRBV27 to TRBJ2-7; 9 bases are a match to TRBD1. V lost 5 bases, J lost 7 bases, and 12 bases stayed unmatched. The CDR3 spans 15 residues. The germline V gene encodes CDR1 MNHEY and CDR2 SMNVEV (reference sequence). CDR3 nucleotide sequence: TGTGCCAGCAGTCCAGAGACAGGGGGGTTCCGTGAGCAGTACTTC. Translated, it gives CASSPETGGFREQYF.

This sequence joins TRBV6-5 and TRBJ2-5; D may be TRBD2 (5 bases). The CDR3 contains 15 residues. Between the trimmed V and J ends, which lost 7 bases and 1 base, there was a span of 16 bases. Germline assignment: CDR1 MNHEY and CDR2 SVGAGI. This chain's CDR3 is CASKSKGRAQETQYF. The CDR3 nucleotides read TGTGCCAGCAAGTCGAAAGGGCGGGCCCAAGAGACCCAGTACTTC.

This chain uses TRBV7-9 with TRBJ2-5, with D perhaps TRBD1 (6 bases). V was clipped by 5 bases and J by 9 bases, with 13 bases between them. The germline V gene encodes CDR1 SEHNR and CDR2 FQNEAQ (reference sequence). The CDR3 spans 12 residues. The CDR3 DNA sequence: TGTGCCAGCAGCCTAGTTAACAGGGCCCAGTACTTC. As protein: CASSLVNRAQYF.

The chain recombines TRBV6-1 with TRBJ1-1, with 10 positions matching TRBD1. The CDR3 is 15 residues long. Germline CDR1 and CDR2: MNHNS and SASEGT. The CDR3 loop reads CAHWDRGIVNTEAFF. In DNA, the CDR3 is TGTGCTCATTGGGACAGGGGAATCGTGAACACTGAAGCTTTCTTT.

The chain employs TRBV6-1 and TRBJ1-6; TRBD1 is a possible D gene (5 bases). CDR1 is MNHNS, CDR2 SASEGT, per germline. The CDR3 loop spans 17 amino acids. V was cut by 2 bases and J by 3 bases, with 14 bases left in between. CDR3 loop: CASSEYTGRVYNSPLHF. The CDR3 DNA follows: TGTGCCAGCAGTGAATACACAGGAAGAGTCTATAATTCACCCCTCCACTTT.

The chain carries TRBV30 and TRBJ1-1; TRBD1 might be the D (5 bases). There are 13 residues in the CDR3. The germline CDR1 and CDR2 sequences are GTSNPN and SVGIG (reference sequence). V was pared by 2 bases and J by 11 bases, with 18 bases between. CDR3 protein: CAWSQGAGLGAFF. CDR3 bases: TGTGCCTGGAGTCAAGGTGCAGGGCTGGGCGCTTTCTTT.

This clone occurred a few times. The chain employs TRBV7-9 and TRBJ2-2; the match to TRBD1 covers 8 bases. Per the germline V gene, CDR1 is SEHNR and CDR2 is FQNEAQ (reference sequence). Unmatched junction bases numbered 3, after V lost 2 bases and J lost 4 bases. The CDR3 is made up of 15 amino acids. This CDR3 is CASSLPGGGTGELFF. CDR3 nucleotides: TGTGCCAGCAGCTTACCAGGGGGCGGCACCGGGGAGCTGTTTTTT.

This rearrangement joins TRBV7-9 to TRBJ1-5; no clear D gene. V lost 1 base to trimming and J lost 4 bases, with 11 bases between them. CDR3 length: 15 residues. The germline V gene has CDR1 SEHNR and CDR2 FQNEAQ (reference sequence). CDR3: CASSLGGLGNQPQHF. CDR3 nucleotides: TGTGCCAGCAGCTTAGGAGGGCTCGGGAATCAGCCCCAGCATTTT.

This chain's CDR3 is CASSQDSGQGMGEQYF. CDR3 DNA sequence: TGTGCCAGCAGCCAAGATTCGGGGCAGGGGATGGGCGAGCAGTACTTC. The chain employs TRBV4-2 and TRBJ2-7; a weak D match, TRBD1 (6 bases). The ends were cut back, 0 bases at V and 6 bases at J, with 18 bases in the middle. The germline V gene has CDR1 LGHNA and CDR2 YNFKEQ. The CDR3 length is 16 residues.

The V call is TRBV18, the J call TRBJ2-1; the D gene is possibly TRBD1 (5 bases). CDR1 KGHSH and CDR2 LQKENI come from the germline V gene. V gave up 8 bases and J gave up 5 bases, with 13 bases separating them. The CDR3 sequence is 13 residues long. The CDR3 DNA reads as TGTGCCAGCAATCTAGGGGTTCACAATGAGCAGTTCTTC. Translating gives CASNLGVHNEQFF.

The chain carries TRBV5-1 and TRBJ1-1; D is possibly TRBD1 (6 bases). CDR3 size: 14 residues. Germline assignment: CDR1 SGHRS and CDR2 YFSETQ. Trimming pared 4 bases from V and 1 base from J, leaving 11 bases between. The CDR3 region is CASSNPGQNTEAFF. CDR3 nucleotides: TGCGCCAGCAGCAACCCGGGACAGAACACTGAAGCTTTCTTT.